The rows below give T cell receptor beta chains drawn from one sample of a study of blood T cell repertoires in COVID-19. This table comes from immunoSEQ multiplex PCR, and its TCRdb copy is limited to in-frame clones, with some not included. The table has 130,000 to 150,000 clones, 70% to 90% seen once. The sequenced sample was peripheral blood. These receptor sequences come from a woman aged 40 to 50 with active or convalescent COVID-19. The CDR3 runs from the conserved cysteine through the conserved F or W. D genes are given only for firm matches. Rows may omit the clone size; those that give it use once, few, many or a size class.

many,TRBJ1-2,TRBV28,.,TGTGCCAGCAGTCCCCAGGACAGAACCGGTGGCTACACCTTC,CASSPQDRTGGYTF
.,TRBJ1-3,TRBV18,.,TGTGCCAGCTCACCACAGGGGGACACCATATATTTT,CASSPQGDTIYF
.,TRBJ2-2,TRBV18,.,TGTGCCAGCTCACCAAGCGTATCGACCGGCGGGGAGCTGTTTTTT,CASSPSVSTGGELFF
.,TRBJ2-3,TRBV19,.,TGTGCCAGTGATCCGGGACTTGGAGCAGATACGCAGTATTTT,CASDPGLGADTQYF
.,TRBJ1-1,TRBV7-2,TRBD1,TGTGCCAGCAGCTCACAGGGGATGGGGGCCACTGAAGCTTTCTTT,CASSSQGMGATEAFF
.,TRBJ1-1,TRBV2,TRBD1,TGTGCCAGCTTAGAGGACAGGGGGCTTCCTGAAGCTTTCTTT,CASLEDRGLPEAFF
.,TRBJ1-3,TRBV18,TRBD1,TGTGCCAGCTCACCACTCGCCCAGGACAGGGCATCCCCTGGAAACACCATATATTTT,CASSPLAQDRASPGNTIYF
.,TRBJ2-7,TRBV7-9,.,TGTGCCAGCAGCCCTCGACGAGGCCGGGGCTACGAGCAGTACTTC,CASSPRRGRGYEQYF
few,TRBJ1-2,TRBV27,TRBD1,TGTGCCAGCAGTTTAGTTCCTGGGACAGGGTTGACGGTGGGGTATGGCTACACCTTC,CASSLVPGTGLTVGYGYTF
.,TRBJ1-5,TRBV30,TRBD1,TGTGCCTGGAGCCGGGACAGAGGGGGTGAAGGCAATCAGCCCCAGCATTTT,CAWSRDRGGEGNQPQHF
.,TRBJ2-1,TRBV27,.,TGTGCCAGCAGCCTCCTCGGGGGGACAGGAGTCTTC,CASSLLGGTGVF
.,TRBJ1-1,TRBV5-1,.,TGCGCCAGCAGCTTGGAAGGGGGAACCACTGAAGCTTTCTTT,CASSLEGGTTEAFF
.,TRBJ1-2,TRBV5-8,.,TGTGCCAGCAGCTTGGACACCTTCAACTATGGCTACACCTTC,CASSLDTFNYGYTF
.,TRBJ2-4,TRBV6-5,TRBD1,TGTGCCAGCAGTTACTCGACAGGGTTAGCCAAAAACATTCAGTACTTC,CASSYSTGLAKNIQYF
.,TRBJ1-3,TRBV29-1,TRBD1,TGCAGCGCTATTCCGGGTACGGACAGGGCTGGAAACACCATATATTTT,CSAIPGTDRAGNTIYF
.,TRBJ1-5,TRBV28,.,TGTGCCAGCAGTTTCCCGGTGGGGCCGCCCCAGCATTTT,CASSFPVGPPQHF
.,TRBJ2-7,TRBV10-3,.,TGTGCCATCAGCATGACTGCTTCCTACGAGCAGTACTTC,CAISMTASYEQYF
few,TRBJ2-7,TRBV4-2,TRBD1,TGTGCCAGCAGCCCCGGGACAGGGGGCTCCTACGAGCAGTACTTC,CASSPGTGGSYEQYF
once,TRBJ1-2,TRBV6-1,TRBD1,TGTGCCAGCAGTGAAAGTCCGACAGGGAGGTATGGCTACACCTTC,CASSESPTGRYGYTF
few,TRBJ2-1,TRBV6-5,.,TGTGCCAGCAGTTCGGGGACTTACAATGAGCAGTTCTTC,CASSSGTYNEQFF
.,TRBJ1-1,TRBV7-2,TRBD1,TGTGCCAGCAGCTCCCAGGGGGCGCGGAACACTGAAGCTTTCTTT,CASSSQGARNTEAFF
.,TRBJ2-5,TRBV18,.,TGTGCCAGCTCTCCCGGGAGGACAGCCCAAGAGACCCAGTACTTC,CASSPGRTAQETQYF
.,TRBJ2-3,TRBV5-1,.,TGCGCCAGCAGCTTGAAATGGGAGGGCACAGATACGCAGTATTTT,CASSLKWEGTDTQYF
.,TRBJ2-7,TRBV7-9,TRBD2,TGTGCCAGCAGCCGAGGGACTAGCGGGGCCCCCTACGAGCAGTACTTC,CASSRGTSGAPYEQYF
.,TRBJ1-2,TRBV18,.,TGTGCCAGCTCACCACCCTCAGGGGCCTATGGCTACACCTTC,CASSPPSGAYGYTF
.,TRBJ1-4,TRBV9,.,TGTGCCAGCAGCGTGGCGGTTAGCTCCAATGGAAAACTGTTTTTT,CASSVAVSSNGKLFF
.,TRBJ1-1,TRBV18,TRBD1,TGTGCCAGCTCAATTGGGACAGGGAGTGAAGCTTTCTTT,CASSIGTGSEAFF
.,TRBJ2-3,TRBV24-1,TRBD2,TGTGCCACCAGTGAGCGTGTTAGCGGGAGGGCCGCAGATACGCAGTATTTT,CATSERVSGRAADTQYF
.,TRBJ2-5,TRBV28,.,TGTGCCAGCAGTAATATGCAAGAGACCCAGTACTTC,CASSNMQETQYF
.,TRBJ1-1,TRBV7-2,.,TGTGCCAGCAGCCCGATGGACAGAATTAACACTGAAGCTTTCTTT,CASSPMDRINTEAFF
.,TRBJ2-7,TRBV12-3/TRBV12-4,.,TGTGCCAGCAGTCAAAATCAACAGGAGCAGTACTTC,CASSQNQQEQYF
few,TRBJ2-6,TRBV29-1,.,TGCAGCGTTGGGCCAGGAGGAGGGACTGGGGCCAACGTCCTGACTTTC,CSVGPGGGTGANVLTF
.,TRBJ1-4,TRBV12-3/TRBV12-4,TRBD1,TGTGCCAGCAGTCCCCGGACAGGGGGAAAACTGTTTTTT,CASSPRTGGKLFF
.,TRBJ1-3,TRBV19,.,TGTGCCAGTCGTCCCGGAGGCTCTGGAAACACCATATATTTT,CASRPGGSGNTIYF
.,TRBJ1-3,TRBV5-4,.,TGTGCCAGCAGCTTGTGGAGCTCTGGAAACACCATATATTTT,CASSLWSSGNTIYF
.,TRBJ1-2,TRBV5-1,.,TGCGCCAGCAGCAAGGAACAGGGATGGACTAACTATGGCTACACCTTC,CASSKEQGWTNYGYTF
.,TRBJ2-4,TRBV2,.,TGTGCCAGCAGCCCCGCCAGGGTGGGGATCGAAAACATTCAGTACTTC,CASSPARVGIENIQYF
.,TRBJ1-6,TRBV15,.,TGTGCCACCAGCAGAGGGACATTAAATTCACCCCTCCACTTT,CATSRGTLNSPLHF
.,TRBJ1-2,TRBV10-2,TRBD1,TGCGCCAGCAGACAGGACAGGGCGCTCGGCTATGGCTACACCTTC,CASRQDRALGYGYTF
.,TRBJ2-6,TRBV6-5,TRBD2,TGTGCCAGTGGCCGGGGGGGCTCTGGGGCCAACGTCCTGACTTTC,CASGRGGSGANVLTF
.,TRBJ1-6,TRBV7-2,TRBD1,TGTGCCAGCAGCATGGGACAGGTCACCCGGAATTCACCCCTCCACTTT,CASSMGQVTRNSPLHF
few,TRBJ2-4,TRBV5-8,.,TGTGCCAGCAGCTTGGGGACAGTAACCAAAAACATTCAGTACTTC,CASSLGTVTKNIQYF
few,TRBJ2-7,TRBV7-2,TRBD2,TGTGCCAGCAGCTTGGGGGCTAGCGGGAGGGTCTACGAGCAGTACTTC,CASSLGASGRVYEQYF
once,TRBJ2-5,TRBV5-1,TRBD2,TGCGCCAGCAGCCCCGGACTAGCGGGGGGGGCCCGGACCCAAGAGACCCAGTACTTC,CASSPGLAGGARTQETQYF
.,TRBJ1-4,TRBV6-5,.,TGTGCCAGCAGCCAGGCAACTAATGAAAAACTGTTTTTT,CASSQATNEKLFF
.,TRBJ2-5,TRBV7-7,TRBD1,TGTGCTAGCAGCGCCGCCGGGACAGAAGAGACCCAGTACTTC,CASSAAGTEETQYF
once,TRBJ2-2,TRBV6-5,TRBD1,TGTGCCAGCAGTTACGACAGGGGCTACAACACCGGGGAGCTGTTTTTT,CASSYDRGYNTGELFF
.,TRBJ2-6,TRBV4-1,TRBD2,TGCGCCAGCAGCCAAGATAAGGGGTTAGCGGGAACTGGGGCCAACGTCCTGACTTTC,CASSQDKGLAGTGANVLTF
.,TRBJ1-4,TRBV5-5,TRBD1,TGTGCCAGCAGCTTGCGGGGACAGGGTGGTGAAAAACTGTTTTTT,CASSLRGQGGEKLFF
.,TRBJ2-1,TRBV6-5,TRBD2,TGTGCCAGCAGTTACGGACTAGGCCCATACAATGAGCAGTTCTTC,CASSYGLGPYNEQFF
.,TRBJ1-1,TRBV7-9,.,TGTGCCAGCAGCTTAGTTTCAGGGGAAGCTTTCTTT,CASSLVSGEAFF